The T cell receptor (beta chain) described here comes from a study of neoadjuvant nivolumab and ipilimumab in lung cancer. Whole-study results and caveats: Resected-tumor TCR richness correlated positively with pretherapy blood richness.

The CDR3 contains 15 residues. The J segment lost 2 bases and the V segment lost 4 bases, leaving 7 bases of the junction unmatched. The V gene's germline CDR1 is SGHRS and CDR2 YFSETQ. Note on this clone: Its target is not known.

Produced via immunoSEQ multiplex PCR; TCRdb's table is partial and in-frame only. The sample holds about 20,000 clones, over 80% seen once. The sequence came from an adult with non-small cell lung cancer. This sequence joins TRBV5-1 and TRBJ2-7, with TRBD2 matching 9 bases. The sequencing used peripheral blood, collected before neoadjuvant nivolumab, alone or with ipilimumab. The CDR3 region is CASSTSTSGPYEQYF. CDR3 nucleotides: TGCGCCAGCAGCACTTCGACTAGCGGACCCTACGAGCAGTACTTC.